Listed here are 10 T cell receptor beta chains from one sample, sequenced in a study of blood T cell repertoires in COVID-19. Sequencing was performed with immunoSEQ multiplex PCR; in TCRdb, only in-frame clones are kept and a portion is missing. Seen here are 65,000 to 90,000 clones, around nine tenths observed once, and the top ten hold 6.3%. What was sequenced was peripheral blood. Receptors were obtained from an elderly man with COVID-19, enrolled during active disease.

J is TRBJ1-2 and V is TRBV5-1; 7 bases line up with TRBD1. CDR3 size: 16 residues. With 0 bases clipped from V and 0 bases from J, the junction kept 5 bases outside the gene matches. Looked up from germline, CDR1 is SGHRS and CDR2 is YFSETQ. The CDR3 here is CASSLAWGQPNYGYTF. The CDR3 DNA sequence: TGCGCCAGCAGCTTGGCTTGGGGACAGCCTAACTATGGCTACACCTTC. The variable domain in full, completed from reference TRBV5-1 and TRBJ1-2, reads KAGVTQTPRYLIKTRGQQVTLSCSPISGHRSVSWYQQTPGQGLQFLFEYFSETQRNKGNFPGRFSGRQFSNSRSEMNVSTLELGDSALYLCASSLAWGQPNYGYTFGSGTRLTVV.

This rearrangement joins TRBV19 to TRBJ2-7; D call uncertain. Trimming shortened V by 2 bases and J by 2 bases, and 19 bases separated the two germline ends. The germline gives CDR1 LNHDA, CDR2 SQIVND (reference sequence). The CDR3 consists of 17 residues. The CDR3 loop reads CASSITARPNTPYEQYF. The CDR3 DNA reads as TGTGCCAGTAGTATAACGGCGCGGCCAAACACTCCCTACGAGCAGTACTTC.

This chain joins TRBV19 and TRBJ1-5; TRBD1 might be the D (5 bases). Germline lookup yields CDR1 LNHDA and CDR2 SQIVND (reference sequence). V was cut by 5 bases and J by 4 bases, with 9 bases left in between. The CDR3 loop spans 13 amino acids. For the CDR3, the DNA is TGTGCCAGTAGTCGAAGGGGAAATCAGCCCCAGCATTTT. This translates into CASSRRGNQPQHF.

The V call is TRBV7-9, the J call TRBJ1-6; D might be TRBD1 (5 bases). V lost 4 bases and J 6 bases, leaving 19 bases between the germline ends. CDR3 length equals 17 residues. The germline CDR1 and CDR2 sequences are SEHNR and FQNEAQ (reference sequence). This chain's CDR3 is CASSSRGAGTINSPLHF. The CDR3 DNA reads TGTGCCAGCAGCTCCCGAGGGGCGGGGACCATTAATTCACCCCTCCACTTT.

The chain couples TRBV28 to TRBJ1-1; D remains unclear. Trimming stripped 5 bases from V and 1 base from J, with 14 bases between. The germline gives CDR1 MDHEN, CDR2 SYDVKM. The length of the CDR3 is 15 residues. The chain's CDR3 is CASSPLRRGNTEAFF. CDR3 nucleotide sequence: TGTGCCAGCAGTCCCCTTCGGCGGGGGAACACTGAAGCTTTCTTT.

V is TRBV6-2 or TRBV6-3 and J is TRBJ2-1, with D perhaps matching TRBD2 (5 bases). Trimming removed 0 bases at V and 1 base at J, with 7 bases between. The CDR3 runs to 15 residues. Germline values: CDR1 MNHEY, CDR2 SVGEGT. CDR3 nucleotide sequence: TGTGCCAGCAGTTACTCCAGGACTTCCTACAATGAGCAGTTCTTC. This encodes CASSYSRTSYNEQFF.

The table lists this clone with a count of one. The chain recombines TRBV10-3 with TRBJ1-2; weak D call: TRBD1 (5 bases). This CDR3 region has 15 residues. Germline V gene data show CDR1 as ENHRY and CDR2 as SYGVKD. V lost 11 bases to trimming and J lost 2 bases, with 21 bases between them. CDR3 amino acids: CASQRQPRSNYGYTF. For the CDR3, the DNA is TGTGCCTCCCAGCGACAGCCGAGGTCGAACTATGGCTACACCTTC.

The gene calls are TRBV7-2 and TRBJ1-2; 7 positions agree with TRBD1. J gave up 5 bases and V 5 bases, and 8 bases lay outside the gene matches. From germline, CDR1 is SGHTA and CDR2 FQGNSA. CDR3 length: 14 amino acids. The CDR3 sequence is CASSPDRVSYGYTF. The DNA of the CDR3 is TGTGCCAGCAGCCCCGACAGGGTTTCGTATGGCTACACCTTC.

This clone occurred a few times. This chain connects TRBV7-2 to TRBJ1-1; D is perhaps TRBD1 (5 bases). Germline V lookup: CDR1 SGHTA, CDR2 FQGNSA. CDR3 length: 15 residues. V was trimmed by 1 base and J by 4 bases, leaving 13 bases between them. CDR3 sequence reads: CASSLGGGLGTEAFF. CDR3 nucleotides: TGTGCCAGCAGCTTAGGTGGGGGGTTGGGCACTGAAGCTTTCTTT.

V gene TRBV5-1 combines with J gene TRBJ2-7; 9 bases line up with TRBD1. The J segment lost 4 bases and the V segment lost 4 bases, leaving 9 bases of the junction unmatched. Germline V gene lookup returns CDR1 SGHRS and CDR2 YFSETQ. This CDR3 contains 15 residues. The CDR3 DNA reads as TGCGCCAGCAGCCCCTCAACCGGGACAGGGTACGAGCAGTACTTC. Translation: CASSPSTGTGYEQYF.